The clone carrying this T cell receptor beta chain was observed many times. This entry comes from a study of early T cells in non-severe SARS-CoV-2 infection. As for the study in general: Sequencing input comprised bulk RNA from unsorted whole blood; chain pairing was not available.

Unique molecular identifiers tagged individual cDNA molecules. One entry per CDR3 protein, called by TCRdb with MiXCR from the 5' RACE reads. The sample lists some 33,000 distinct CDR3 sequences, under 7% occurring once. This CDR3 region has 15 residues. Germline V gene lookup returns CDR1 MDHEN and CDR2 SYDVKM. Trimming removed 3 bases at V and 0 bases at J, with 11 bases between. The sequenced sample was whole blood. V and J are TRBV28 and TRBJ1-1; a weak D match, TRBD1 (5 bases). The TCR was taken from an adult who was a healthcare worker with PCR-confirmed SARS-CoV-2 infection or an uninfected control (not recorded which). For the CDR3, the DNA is TGTGCCAGCAGTTTTCGGAGGGGTATGAACACTGAAGCTTTCTTT. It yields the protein CASSFRRGMNTEAFF.